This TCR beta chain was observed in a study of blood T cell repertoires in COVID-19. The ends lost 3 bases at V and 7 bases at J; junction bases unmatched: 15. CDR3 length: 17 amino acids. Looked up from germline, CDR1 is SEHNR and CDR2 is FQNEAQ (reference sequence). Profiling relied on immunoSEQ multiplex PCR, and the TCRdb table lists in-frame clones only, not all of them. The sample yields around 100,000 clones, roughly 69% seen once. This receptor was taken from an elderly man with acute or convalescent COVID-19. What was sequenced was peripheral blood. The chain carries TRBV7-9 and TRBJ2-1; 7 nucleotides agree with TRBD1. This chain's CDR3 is CASSLTPGTASINEQFF. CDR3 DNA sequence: TGTGCCAGCAGCTTGACCCCCGGGACAGCTTCGATTAATGAGCAGTTCTTC.